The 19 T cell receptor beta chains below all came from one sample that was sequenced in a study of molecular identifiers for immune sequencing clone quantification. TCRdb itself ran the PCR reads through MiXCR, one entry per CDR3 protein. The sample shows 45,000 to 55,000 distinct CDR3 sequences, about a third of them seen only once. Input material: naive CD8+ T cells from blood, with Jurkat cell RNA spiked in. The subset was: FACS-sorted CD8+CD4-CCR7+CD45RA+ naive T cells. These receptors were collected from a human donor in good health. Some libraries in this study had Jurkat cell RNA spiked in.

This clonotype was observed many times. The CDR3 sequence: CASRTGLGDEKLFF. For the CDR3, the DNA is TGTGCCAGCAGGACGGGCCTAGGAGATGAAAAACTGTTTTTT. This rearrangement joins TRBV5-4 to TRBJ1-4; D remains unclear. This CDR3 has 14 residues. Trimming removed 5 bases from V and 6 bases from J, with 14 bases in between. Germline V CDR1 and CDR2: SGHNT, YYREEE (reference sequence).

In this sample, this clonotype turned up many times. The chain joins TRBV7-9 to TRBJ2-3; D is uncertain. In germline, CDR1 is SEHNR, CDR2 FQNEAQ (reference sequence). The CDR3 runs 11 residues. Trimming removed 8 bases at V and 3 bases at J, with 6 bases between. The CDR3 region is CASRQTDTQYF. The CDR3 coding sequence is TGTGCCAGCCGCCAGACAGATACGCAGTATTTT.

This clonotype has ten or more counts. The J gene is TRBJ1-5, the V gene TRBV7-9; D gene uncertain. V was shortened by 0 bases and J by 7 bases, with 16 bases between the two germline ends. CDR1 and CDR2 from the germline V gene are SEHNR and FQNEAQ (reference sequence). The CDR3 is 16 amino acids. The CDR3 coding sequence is TGTGCCAGCAGCTTAGCGAGAACCGGGTCAGAGCAGCCCCAGCATTTT. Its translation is CASSLARTGSEQPQHF. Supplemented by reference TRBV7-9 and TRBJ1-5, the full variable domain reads DTGVSQNPRHKITKRGQNVTFRCDPISEHNRLYWYRQTLGQGPEFLTYFQNEAQLEKSRLLSDRFSAERPKGSFSTLEIQRTEQGDSAMYLCASSLARTGSEQPQHFGDGTRLSIL.

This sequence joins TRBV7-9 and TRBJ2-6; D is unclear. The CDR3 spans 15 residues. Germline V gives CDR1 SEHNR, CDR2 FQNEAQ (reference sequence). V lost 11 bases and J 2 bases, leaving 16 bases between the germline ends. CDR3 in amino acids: CAGADQYTGANVLTF. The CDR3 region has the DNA TGTGCCGGCGCCGACCAATATACTGGGGCCAACGTCCTGACTTTC.

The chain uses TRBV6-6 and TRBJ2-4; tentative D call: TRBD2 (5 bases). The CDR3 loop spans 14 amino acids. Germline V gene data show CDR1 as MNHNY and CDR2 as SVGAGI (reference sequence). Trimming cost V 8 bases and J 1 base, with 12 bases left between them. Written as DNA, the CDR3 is TGTGCCAGCGAGCCATCTAGCGCCAAAAACATTCAGTACTTC. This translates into CASEPSSAKNIQYF.

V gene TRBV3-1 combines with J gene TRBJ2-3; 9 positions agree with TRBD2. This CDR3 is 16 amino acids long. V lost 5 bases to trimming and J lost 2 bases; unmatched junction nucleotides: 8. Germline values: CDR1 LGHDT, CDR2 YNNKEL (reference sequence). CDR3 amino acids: CASSATSGAVTDTQYF. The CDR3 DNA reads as TGTGCCAGCAGCGCGACTAGCGGAGCCGTCACAGATACGCAGTATTTT.

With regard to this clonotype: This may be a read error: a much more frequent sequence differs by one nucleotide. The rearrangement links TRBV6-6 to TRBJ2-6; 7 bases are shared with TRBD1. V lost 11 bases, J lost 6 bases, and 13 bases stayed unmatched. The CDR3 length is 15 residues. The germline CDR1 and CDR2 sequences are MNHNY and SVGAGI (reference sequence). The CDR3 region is CAFPGSGQLANVLTF. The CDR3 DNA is TGTGCCTTCCCCGGATCGGGACAGTTGGCCAACGTCCTGACTTTC.

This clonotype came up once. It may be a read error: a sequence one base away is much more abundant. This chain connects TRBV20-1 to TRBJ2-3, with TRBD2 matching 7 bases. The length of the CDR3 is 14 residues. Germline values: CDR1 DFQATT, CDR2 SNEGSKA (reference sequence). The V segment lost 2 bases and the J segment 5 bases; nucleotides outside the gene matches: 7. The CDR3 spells CSARNFAGVDTQYF. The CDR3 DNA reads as TGCAGTGCTAGAAATTTCGCGGGAGTAGATACGCAGTATTTT.

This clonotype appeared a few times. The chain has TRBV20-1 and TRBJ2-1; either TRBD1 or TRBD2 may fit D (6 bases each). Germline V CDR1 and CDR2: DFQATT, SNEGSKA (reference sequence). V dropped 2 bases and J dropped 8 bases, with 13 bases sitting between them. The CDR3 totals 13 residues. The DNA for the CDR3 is TGCAGTGCTAGACAGTTGGGGGGCTATGAGCAGTTCTTC. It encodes CSARQLGGYEQFF.

The CDR3 here is CASSEQNTGELFF. CDR3 DNA: TGTGCCAGCAGTGAACAAAACACCGGGGAGCTGTTTTTT. The chain couples TRBV25-1 to TRBJ2-2; D gene uncertain. The V end was cut by 2 bases, the J end by 2 bases, with 3 bases between. The CDR3 is 13 residues long. Germline lookup yields CDR1 MGHDK and CDR2 SYGVNS. Full variable domain (rest looked up from reference TRBV25-1 and TRBJ2-2): EADIYQTPRYLVIGTGKKITLECSQTMGHDKMYWYQQDPGMELHLIHYSYGVNSTEKGDLSSESTVSRIRTEHFPLTLESARPSHTSQYLCASSEQNTGELFFGEGSRLTVL.

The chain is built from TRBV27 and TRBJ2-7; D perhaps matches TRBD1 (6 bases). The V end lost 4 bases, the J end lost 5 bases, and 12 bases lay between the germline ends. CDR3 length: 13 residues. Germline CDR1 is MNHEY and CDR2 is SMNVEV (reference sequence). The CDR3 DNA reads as TGTGCCAGCAGTTGGTCAGGGGCCCACGAGCAGTACTTC. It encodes CASSWSGAHEQYF.

DNA of the CDR3: TGTGCCACCCACCCGGACAGACACACAGATACGCAGTATTTT. Translated: CATHPDRHTDTQYF. The chain is built from TRBV6-5 and TRBJ2-3; D might be TRBD1 (6 bases). The V end was cut by 10 bases, the J end by 2 bases, with 16 bases between. The CDR3 runs to 14 residues. The V gene's germline CDR1 is MNHEY and CDR2 SVGAGI.

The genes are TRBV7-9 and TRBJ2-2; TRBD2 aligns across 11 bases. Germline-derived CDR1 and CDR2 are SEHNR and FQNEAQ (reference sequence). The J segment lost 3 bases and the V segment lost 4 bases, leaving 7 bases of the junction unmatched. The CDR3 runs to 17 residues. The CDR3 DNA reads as TGTGCCAGCAGCTCAATAGCGGGAGGGCCGCACACCGGGGAGCTGTTTTTT. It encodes CASSSIAGGPHTGELFF.

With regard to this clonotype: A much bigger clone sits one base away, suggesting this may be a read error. The CDR3 loop reads CASSPGDPHEQYF. CDR3 coding DNA: TGTGCCAGCAGTCCCGGCGACCCCCACGAGCAGTACTTC. The chain joins TRBV28 to TRBJ2-7; D gene uncertain. Germline V gene data show CDR1 as MDHEN and CDR2 as SYDVKM. The CDR3 length is 13 residues. Trimming left V 5 bases short and J 5 bases short, with 13 bases between.

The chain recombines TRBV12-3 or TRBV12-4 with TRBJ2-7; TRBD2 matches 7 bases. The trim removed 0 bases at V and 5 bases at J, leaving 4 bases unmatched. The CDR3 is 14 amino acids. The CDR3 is CASSLAGGPDEQYF. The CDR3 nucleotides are TGTGCCAGCAGTTTAGCGGGAGGGCCCGACGAGCAGTACTTC.

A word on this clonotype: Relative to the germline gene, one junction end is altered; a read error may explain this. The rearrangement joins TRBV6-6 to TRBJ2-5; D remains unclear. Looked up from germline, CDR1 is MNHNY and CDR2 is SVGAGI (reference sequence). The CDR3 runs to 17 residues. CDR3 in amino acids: CASSYRSTENYQEAQYF. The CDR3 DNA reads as TGTGCCAGCAGTTACCGGTCTACGGAAAATTACCAAGAGGCCCAGTACTTC.

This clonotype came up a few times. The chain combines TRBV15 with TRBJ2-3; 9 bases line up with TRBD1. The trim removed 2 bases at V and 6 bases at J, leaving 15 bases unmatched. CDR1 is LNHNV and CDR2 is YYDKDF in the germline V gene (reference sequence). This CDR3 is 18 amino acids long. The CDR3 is CATSRPLDRGGMWDTQYF. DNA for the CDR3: TGTGCCACCAGCAGACCCCTCGACAGGGGGGGCATGTGGGATACGCAGTATTTT. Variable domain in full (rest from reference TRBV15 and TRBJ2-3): DAMVIQNPRYQVTQFGKPVTLSCSQTLNHNVMYWYQQKSSQAPKLLFHYYDKDFNNEADTPDNFQSRRPNTSFCFLDIRSPGLGDTAMYLCATSRPLDRGGMWDTQYFGPGTRLTVL.

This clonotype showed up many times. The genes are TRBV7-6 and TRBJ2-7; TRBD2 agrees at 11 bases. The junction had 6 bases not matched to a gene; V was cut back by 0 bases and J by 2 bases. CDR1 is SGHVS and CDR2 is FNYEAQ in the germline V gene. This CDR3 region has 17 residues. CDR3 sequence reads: CASSLARSGRDAYEQYF. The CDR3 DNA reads TGTGCCAGCAGCTTAGCGCGTAGCGGGAGGGACGCCTACGAGCAGTACTTC.

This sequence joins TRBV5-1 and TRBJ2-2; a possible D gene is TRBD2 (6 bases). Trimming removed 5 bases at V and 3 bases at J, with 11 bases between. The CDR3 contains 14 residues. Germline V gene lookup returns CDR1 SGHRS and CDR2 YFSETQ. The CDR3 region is CASRVGGYTGELFF. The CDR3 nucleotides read TGCGCCAGCAGGGTCGGGGGTTACACCGGGGAGCTGTTTTTT.